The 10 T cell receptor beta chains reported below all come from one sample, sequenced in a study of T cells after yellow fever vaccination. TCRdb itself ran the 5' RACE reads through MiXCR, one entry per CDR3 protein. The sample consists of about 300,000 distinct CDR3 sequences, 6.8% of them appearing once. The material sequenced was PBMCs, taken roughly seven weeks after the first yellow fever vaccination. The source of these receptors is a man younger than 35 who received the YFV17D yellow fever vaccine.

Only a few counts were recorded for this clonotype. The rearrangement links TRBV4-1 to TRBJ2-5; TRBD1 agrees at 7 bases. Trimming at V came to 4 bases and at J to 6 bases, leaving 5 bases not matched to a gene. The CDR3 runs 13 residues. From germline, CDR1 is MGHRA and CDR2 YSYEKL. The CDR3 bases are TGCGCCAGCAGCCTTACAGGGGAACAGACCCAGTACTTC. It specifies CASSLTGEQTQYF.

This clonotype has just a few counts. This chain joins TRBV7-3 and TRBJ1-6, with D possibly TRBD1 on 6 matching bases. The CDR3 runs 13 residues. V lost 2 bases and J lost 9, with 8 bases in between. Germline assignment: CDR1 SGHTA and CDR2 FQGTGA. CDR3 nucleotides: TGTGCCAGCAGCTTAGGGGGGCTTTCACCCCTCCACTTT. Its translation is CASSLGGLSPLHF.

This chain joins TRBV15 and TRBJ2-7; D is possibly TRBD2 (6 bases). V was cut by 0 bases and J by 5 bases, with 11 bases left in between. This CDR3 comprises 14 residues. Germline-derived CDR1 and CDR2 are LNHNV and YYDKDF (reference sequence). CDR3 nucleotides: TGTGCCACCAGCAGAGATCGGCGGGGACACGAGCAGTACTTC. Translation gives CATSRDRRGHEQYF.

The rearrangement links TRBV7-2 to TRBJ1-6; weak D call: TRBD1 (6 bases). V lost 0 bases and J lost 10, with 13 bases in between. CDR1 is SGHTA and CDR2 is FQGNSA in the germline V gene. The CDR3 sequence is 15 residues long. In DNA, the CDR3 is TGTGCCAGCAGCTTAGCTACAGGGCTGGGCTCACCCCTCCACTTT. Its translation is CASSLATGLGSPLHF.

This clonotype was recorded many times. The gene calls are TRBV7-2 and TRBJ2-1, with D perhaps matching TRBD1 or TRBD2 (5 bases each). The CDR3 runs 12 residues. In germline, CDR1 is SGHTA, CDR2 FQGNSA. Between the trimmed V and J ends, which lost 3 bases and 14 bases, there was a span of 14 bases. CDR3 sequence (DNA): TGTGCCAGCAGCTTTTATGGGGACGGGGAGTTCTTC. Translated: CASSFYGDGEFF.

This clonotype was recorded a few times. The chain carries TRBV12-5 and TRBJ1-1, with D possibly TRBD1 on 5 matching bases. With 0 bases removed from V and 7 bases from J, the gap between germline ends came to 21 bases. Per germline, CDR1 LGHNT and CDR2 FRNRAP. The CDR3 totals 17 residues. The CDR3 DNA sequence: TGTGCTAGTGGTTTGGTACTGAGTCCAGGGCCCCTCGGTGAAGCTTTCTTT. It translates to CASGLVLSPGPLGEAFF.

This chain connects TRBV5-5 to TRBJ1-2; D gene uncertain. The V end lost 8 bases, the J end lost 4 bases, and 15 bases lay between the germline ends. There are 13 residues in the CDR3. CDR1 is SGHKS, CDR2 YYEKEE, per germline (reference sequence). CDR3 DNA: TGTGCCAGGGGCCCTGGACCGCTCTATGGCTACACCTTC. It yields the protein CARGPGPLYGYTF.

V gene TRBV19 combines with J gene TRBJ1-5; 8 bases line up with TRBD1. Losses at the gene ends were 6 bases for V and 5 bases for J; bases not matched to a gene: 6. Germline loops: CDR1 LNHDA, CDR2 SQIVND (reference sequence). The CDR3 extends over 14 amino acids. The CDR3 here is CASRLTGADQPQHF. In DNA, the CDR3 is TGTGCCAGTAGGCTGACAGGGGCTGATCAGCCCCAGCATTTT.

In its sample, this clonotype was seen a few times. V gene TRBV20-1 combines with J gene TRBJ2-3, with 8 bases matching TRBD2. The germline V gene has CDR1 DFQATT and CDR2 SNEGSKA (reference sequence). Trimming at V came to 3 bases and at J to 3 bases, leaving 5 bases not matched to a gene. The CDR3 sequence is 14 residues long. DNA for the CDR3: TGCAGTGCTAGTGACGCGGGGGGAACAGATACGCAGTATTTT. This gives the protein CSASDAGGTDTQYF.

In DNA form, the CDR3 reads TGTGCCAGCAGTGCCCCGGGGGGCTCCTACAATGAGCAGTTCTTC. It translates to CASSAPGGSYNEQFF. The rearrangement joins TRBV12-3 or TRBV12-4 to TRBJ2-1; 7 nucleotides align to TRBD2. The CDR3 is 15 residues long. The junction had 4 bases not matched to a gene; V was cut back by 5 bases and J by 0 bases.